A selection of T cell receptor beta chains follows, all from one sample in a study of shared clonotypes between healthy human individuals. Measured with immunoSEQ multiplex PCR; TCRdb has only the in-frame clones, and not every one. The table shows approximately 2.5 million clones, with just over 90% occurring only once. Material for sequencing was naive CD4+ T cells sorted from blood. These receptors were taken from a man aged 18 to 29 in good health. The CDR3 runs from the conserved cysteine through the conserved F or W. The order of the fields is V gene, J gene, D gene, clone size, CDR3 DNA, CDR3 protein. A D gene is named only where the DNA matches it firmly. Size is stated for part of the rows, as once, few or many counts, or as a class when the clone is expanded.

>TRBV5-6|TRBJ1-5|.|.
TGTGCCAGCAGACCCCCCAATCAGCCCCAGCATTTT
CASRPPNQPQHF
>TRBV14|TRBJ2-3|TRBD2|.
TGTGCCAGCAGCCTCTACAGGACTAGCGGGAGTCCTCGCCTCACAGATACGCAGTATTTT
CASSLYRTSGSPRLTDTQYF
>TRBV30|TRBJ1-1|.|.
TGTGCCTGGAGTGTCGAGCGGGCGTCGGCTTTCTTT
CAWSVERASAFF
>TRBV10-3|TRBJ2-2|TRBD2|.
TGTGCCATCAGTGAACTAGCGGAGACCGGGGAGCTGTTTTTT
CAISELAETGELFF
>TRBV2|TRBJ2-3|TRBD2|.
TGTGCCAGCAGCGAGGGACTAGCGGGTAGCACAGATACGCAGTATTTT
CASSEGLAGSTDTQYF
>TRBV7-2|TRBJ1-6|.|.
TGTGCCAGCAGCTTAGCCGGGCAGGTCGGATCACCCCTCCACTTT
CASSLAGQVGSPLHF
>TRBV29-1|TRBJ2-3|TRBD2|.
TGCAGCGTGCGGACTAGCGGCCCAGATACGCAGTATTTT
CSVRTSGPDTQYF
>TRBV19|TRBJ1-1|.|.
TGTGCCAGTAGTCCTGGAGGGGTCCGAACTGAAGCTTTCTTT
CASSPGGVRTEAFF
>TRBV7-7|TRBJ2-1|TRBD2|.
TGTGCTAGCAGCTTAGTGGCGGGAGGATCCTACAATGAGCAGTTCTTC
CASSLVAGGSYNEQFF
>TRBV11-2|TRBJ1-1|TRBD1|.
TGTGCCAGCAGCTCGGACAGGGGTGGGATTATCACTGAAGCTTTCTTT
CASSSDRGGIITEAFF
>TRBV6-1|TRBJ2-7|.|.
TGTGCCAGCAGGGAAAGGGAAGGAGACGTAATGCGCTACGAGCAGTACTTC
CASREREGDVMRYEQYF
>TRBV5-1|TRBJ1-1|.|.
TGCGCCAGCAGCTTGCCGGGAACTGAAGCTTTCTTT
CASSLPGTEAFF
>TRBV7-2|TRBJ2-5|.|.
TGTGCCAGCAGCTTAGCGAGACCGCAGACCCAGTACTTC
CASSLARPQTQYF
>TRBV9|TRBJ2-2|.|.
TGTGCCAGCAGCGTAGTGAGGGTTGGCGGGGAGCTGTTTTTT
CASSVVRVGGELFF
>TRBV10-3|TRBJ2-7|TRBD1|once
TGTGCCATCAGCCCCCGGGACAGGGCCTCCTACGAGCAGTACTTC
CAISPRDRASYEQYF
>TRBV25-1|TRBJ2-7|TRBD1|.
TGTGCCAGCAGTGACCGGGACAGGGGTGGCCGCGAGCAGTACTTC
CASSDRDRGGREQYF
>TRBV19|TRBJ1-5|.|.
TGTGCCAGTAGTTCTCAGTCTCTCAATCAGCCCCAGCATTTT
CASSSQSLNQPQHF
>TRBV19|TRBJ1-6|TRBD1|.
TGTGCCAGTAGTGCGACAGGGGGCAGGTCACCCCTCCACTTT
CASSATGGRSPLHF
>TRBV6-1|TRBJ1-2|.|.
TGTGCCAGCAGTGAAAACGGGGGCGGAGGCTACACCTTC
CASSENGGGGYTF
>TRBV4-3|TRBJ2-1|.|.
TGCGCCAGCAGCCAAGATCCCGGGGATAGCTCCTACAATGAGCAGTTCTTC
CASSQDPGDSSYNEQFF
>TRBV6-1|TRBJ2-7|TRBD2|.
TGTGCCAGCAGCCACCTAGCGGGGGGGCACGAGCAGTACTTC
CASSHLAGGHEQYF
>TRBV30|TRBJ1-6|.|.
TGTGCCTGGGACTCCATCAGGGGAGGCTCACCCCTCCACTTT
CAWDSIRGGSPLHF
>TRBV29-1|TRBJ2-2|TRBD2|.
TGCAGCGTTAGGACTAGCGGAAACACCGGGGAGCTGTTTTTT
CSVRTSGNTGELFF
>TRBV11-2|TRBJ2-3|TRBD2|.
TGTGCCAGCAGCGGCACTAGCGGTTTCGTGGATACGCAGTATTTT
CASSGTSGFVDTQYF
>TRBV30|TRBJ2-5|.|.
TGTGCCTGGAGTCTTACTGGGAAAACACAAGAGACCCAGTACTTC
CAWSLTGKTQETQYF